This TCR beta chain emerged from a study of PD-L1 blockade in urothelial cancer (dated by TCRdb to about 2017). Notes on the research overall: Therapy was started around 2014 for all patients, and atezolizumab 1,200 mg was administered intravenously every 3 weeks. Twenty-five of 29 patients were males with bladder-origin urothelial cancer, and about 65% of the roughly 30 reported a prior smoking history. Patients had an ECOG performance status of 0 or 1 and had received between 0 and 3 prior chemotherapy regimens. Blood samples were analyzed 3 weeks after the start of treatment (second dose) and 6 weeks after the start of treatment. Blood samples yielded a median of around 150,000 T cells and around 83,000 unique TCRs, with median clonality roughly 0.082. The study was an exploratory multi-omic analysis of somatic, immune and clinical correlates of response to PD-L1 blockade with atezolizumab in urothelial cancer. Pretreatment tumor samples, along with matched peripheral blood collected serially before and after atezolizumab treatment, underwent TCR sequencing. Progression-free survival longer than 6 months counted as durable clinical benefit, and TCR features were additionally tested against both progression-free and overall survival. In the same patients, whole exome sequencing and RNA sequencing of pretreatment tumors were performed in addition to TCR sequencing. Fewer than ten patients achieved durable clinical benefit and approximately 20 did not. Pretreatment blood TCR-seq was available for about 30 patients, at least one posttreatment blood collection was obtained for about 25 patients, and tumor TCR-seq was available for about 25 patients. Study-wide findings and limitations: Because the sample size was small (n = 29) and many of the analyses were exploratory, the results are meant to be hypothesis-generating. Among patients with durable benefit, tumor-associated TCR clones showed greater expansion in peripheral blood 3 weeks after treatment started (n ≈ 22, p = 0.022). A pretreatment peripheral blood TCR clonality below the median was linked to improved progression-free and overall survival.

Comments on this clone: The target of this receptor is not known. No qualities accompany the bases; no much larger clone lies one base away.

Synthetic TCR analog templates were spiked into each PCR to estimate absolute template abundance from read counts. The immunoSEQ assay was used to amplify TCRbeta CDR3 regions from genomic DNA with bias-controlled V and J gene primers. Rearranged TCRbeta segments were sequenced at approximately 20X coverage. The authors processed their data as follows. Clustering was used to correct sequencing errors, and CDR3s were annotated against IMGT so that V, D and J genes could be assigned. Downstream analyses used only productive TCRbeta rearrangements, leaving out any out-of-frame or stop-codon sequences. Clonality was calculated as one minus the Shannon entropy normalized by the log of the number of unique productive sequences. Fisher's exact test with Benjamini-Hochberg correction, using a cutoff of adjusted p below 0.01, was how clones that differed between time points or between blood and tumor were identified. The table comes from immuneACCESS by way of TCRdb, which keeps in-frame sequences with V and J called. Part of the clones is missing from these tables; in studies checked, under half for an unresolved V gene and the rest for unknown reasons. Clone size and V and J calls were adopted from that table, with D and trimming inferred from the DNA. This sample lists tens of thousands of clones; around 87% were detected once. The ten largest clonotypes hold more than 9% of the sample.

V trim: 3 bases; J trim: 4 bases; unmatched bases: 10. The CDR3 sequence holds 16 residues, the cysteine and phenylalanine included. Here the CDR3 DNA is all that survives: 48 bases in frame from base 1. The germline V gene (reference sequence) provides CDR1 WNHNN and CDR2 SYGVQD. This specimen's time point label, interpreted: peripheral blood 6 weeks after treatment start. The cohort comprised 30 or so patients with locally advanced or metastatic urothelial carcinoma treated at Memorial Sloan Kettering on a trial protocol. Peripheral blood mononuclear cells were collected pretreatment and during treatment, with between 1 and 8 total time points per patient. The Qiagen DNeasy Blood extraction kit was used to purify genomic DNA from total PBMCs and tumor samples. PBMCs were collected pretreatment and during treatment and were isolated and stored as previously described.

The sequence was collected from a man aged 60 to 75 with urothelial cancer. The rearranged segments are TRBV10-1 and TRBJ2-7; 9 central nucleotides agree with TRBD2. The starting material was PBMCs, obtained around atezolizumab (anti-PD-L1) treatment. This receptor carries the CDR3 CASSEGSERGAYEQYF. Here is the DNA: TGCGCCAGCAGTGAAGGTTCCGAGCGGGGGGCTTACGAGCAGTACTTC.